This TCR beta chain was found in a study of response to subunit inactivated influenza vaccine. Per germline, CDR1 SQVTM and CDR2 ANQGSEA. V lost 2 bases to trimming and J lost 12 bases; unmatched junction nucleotides: 11. The CDR3 contains 13 residues. This clonotype was detected a few times. TCRdb reprocessed the RT-PCR reads with MiXCR, giving one entry per CDR3 protein. This table has more than 400,000 distinct CDR3 sequences, about a tenth appearing once. This sample comprised PBMCs from blood, obtained 35 to 45 days after vaccination. This clonotype was sampled from a man over 45 who received an inactivated influenza vaccine. V usage is TRBV29-1 and J usage is TRBJ2-3; 7 bases align to TRBD1. The CDR3 DNA follows: TGCAGCGTTGAAAATAGCCGACAGGGTAACCAGTATTTT. This translates into CSVENSRQGNQYF.